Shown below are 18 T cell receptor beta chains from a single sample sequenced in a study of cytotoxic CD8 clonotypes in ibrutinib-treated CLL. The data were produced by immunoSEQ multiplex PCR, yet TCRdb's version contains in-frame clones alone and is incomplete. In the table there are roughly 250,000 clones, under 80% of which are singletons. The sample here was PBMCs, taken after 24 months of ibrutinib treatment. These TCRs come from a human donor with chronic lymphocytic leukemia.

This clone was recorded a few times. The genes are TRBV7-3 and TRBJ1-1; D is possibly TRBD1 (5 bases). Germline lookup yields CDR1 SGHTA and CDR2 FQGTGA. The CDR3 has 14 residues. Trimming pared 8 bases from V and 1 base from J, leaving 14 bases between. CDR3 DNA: TGTGCCAGCGGAGCGGGGCCCGGGAACACTGAAGCTTTCTTT. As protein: CASGAGPGNTEAFF.

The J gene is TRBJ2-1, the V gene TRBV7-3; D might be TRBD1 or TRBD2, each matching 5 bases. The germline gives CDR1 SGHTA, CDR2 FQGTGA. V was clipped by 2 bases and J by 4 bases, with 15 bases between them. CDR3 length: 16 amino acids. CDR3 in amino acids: CASSLESGHAYNEQFF. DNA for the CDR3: TGTGCCAGCAGCTTAGAATCGGGGCATGCATACAATGAGCAGTTCTTC.

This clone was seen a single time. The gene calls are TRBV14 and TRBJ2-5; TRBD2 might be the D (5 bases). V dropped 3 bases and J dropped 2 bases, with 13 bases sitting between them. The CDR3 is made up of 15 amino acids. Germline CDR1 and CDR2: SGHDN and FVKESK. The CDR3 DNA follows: TGTGCCAGCAGCCATACGAGGGTTGGGCAAGAGACCCAGTACTTC. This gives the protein CASSHTRVGQETQYF.

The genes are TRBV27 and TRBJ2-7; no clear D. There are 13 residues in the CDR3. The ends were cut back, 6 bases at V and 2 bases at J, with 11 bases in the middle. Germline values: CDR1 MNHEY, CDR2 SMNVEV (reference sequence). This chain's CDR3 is CASRPAPPYEQYF. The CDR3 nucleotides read TGTGCCAGCAGGCCAGCGCCTCCCTACGAGCAGTACTTC.

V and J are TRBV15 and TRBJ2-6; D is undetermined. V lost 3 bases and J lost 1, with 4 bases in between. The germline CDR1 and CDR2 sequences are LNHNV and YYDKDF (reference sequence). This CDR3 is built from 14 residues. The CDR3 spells CATSRQSGANVLTF. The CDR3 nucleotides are TGTGCCACCAGCAGGCAATCTGGGGCCAACGTCCTGACTTTC.

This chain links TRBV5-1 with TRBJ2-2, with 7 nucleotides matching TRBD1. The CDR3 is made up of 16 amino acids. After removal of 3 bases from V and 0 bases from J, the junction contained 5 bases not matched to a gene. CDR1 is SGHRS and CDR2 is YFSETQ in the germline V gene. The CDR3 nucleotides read TGCGCCAGCAGCTGGGATGGGACAGCGAACACCGGGGAGCTGTTTTTT. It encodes CASSWDGTANTGELFF.

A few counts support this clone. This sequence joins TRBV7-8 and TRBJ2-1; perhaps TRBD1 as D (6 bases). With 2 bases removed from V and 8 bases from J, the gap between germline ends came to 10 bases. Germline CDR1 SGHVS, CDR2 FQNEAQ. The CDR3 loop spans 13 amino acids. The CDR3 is CASSLSPGDEQFF. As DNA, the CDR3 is TGTGCCAGCAGCTTATCCCCAGGGGATGAGCAGTTCTTC.

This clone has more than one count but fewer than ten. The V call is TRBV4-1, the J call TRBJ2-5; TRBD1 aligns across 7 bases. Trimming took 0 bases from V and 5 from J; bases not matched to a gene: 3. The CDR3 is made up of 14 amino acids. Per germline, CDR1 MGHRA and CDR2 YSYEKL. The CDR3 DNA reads TGCGCCAGCAGCCAAGATTTCAGGGGGGAGACCCAGTACTTC. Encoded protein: CASSQDFRGETQYF.

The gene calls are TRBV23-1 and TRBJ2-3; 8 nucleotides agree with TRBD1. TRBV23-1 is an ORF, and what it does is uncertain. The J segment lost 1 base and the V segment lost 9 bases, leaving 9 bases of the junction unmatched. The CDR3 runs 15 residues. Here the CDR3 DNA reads TGCGCCAGTCCCCTCCGGGGACAGGGCACAGATACGCAGTATTTT. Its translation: CASPLRGQGTDTQYF.

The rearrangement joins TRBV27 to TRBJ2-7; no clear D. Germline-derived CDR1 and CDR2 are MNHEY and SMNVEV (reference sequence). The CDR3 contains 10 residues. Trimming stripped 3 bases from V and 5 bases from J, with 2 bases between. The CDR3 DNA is TGTGCCAGCAGTTTCCACGAGCAGTACTTC. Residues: CASSFHEQYF.

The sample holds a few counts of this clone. CDR3 sequence: CASSSRDSARTAQHF. The CDR3 bases are TGTGCCAGCAGTTCCCGGGACAGTGCGCGAACCGCCCAGCATTTT. J is TRBJ1-5 and V is TRBV6-6; TRBD1 aligns across 7 bases. The CDR3 has 15 amino acids. Germline CDR1 reads MNHNY; CDR2 reads SVGAGI (reference sequence). V shed 4 bases, J shed 11 bases, and the junction held 14 bases outside the gene matches.

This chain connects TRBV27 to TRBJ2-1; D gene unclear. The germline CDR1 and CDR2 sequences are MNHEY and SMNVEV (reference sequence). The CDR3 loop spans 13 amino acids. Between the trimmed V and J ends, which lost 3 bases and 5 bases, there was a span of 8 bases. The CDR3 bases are TGTGCCAGCAGTTTTGGTCCCGACAATGAGCAGTTCTTC. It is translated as CASSFGPDNEQFF.

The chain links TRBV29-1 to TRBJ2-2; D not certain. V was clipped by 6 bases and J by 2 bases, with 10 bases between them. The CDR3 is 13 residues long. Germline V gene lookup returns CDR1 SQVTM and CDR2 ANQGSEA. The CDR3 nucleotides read TGCAGCGTCCCAAACAAAAACACCGGGGAGCTGTTTTTT. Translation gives CSVPNKNTGELFF.

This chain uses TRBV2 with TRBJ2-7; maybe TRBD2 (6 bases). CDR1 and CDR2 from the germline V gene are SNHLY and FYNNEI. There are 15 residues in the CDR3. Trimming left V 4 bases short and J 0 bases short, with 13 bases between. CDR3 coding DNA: TGTGCCAGCAGTGGCGGGAAAGTCCTCTCCTACGAGCAGTACTTC. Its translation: CASSGGKVLSYEQYF.

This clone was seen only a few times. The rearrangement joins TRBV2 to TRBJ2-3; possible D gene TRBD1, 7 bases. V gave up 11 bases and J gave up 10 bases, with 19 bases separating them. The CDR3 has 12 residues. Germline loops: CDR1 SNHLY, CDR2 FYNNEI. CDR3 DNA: TGTGCCGGTAGCGGACAGGAGTATCCGCAGTATTTT. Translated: CAGSGQEYPQYF.

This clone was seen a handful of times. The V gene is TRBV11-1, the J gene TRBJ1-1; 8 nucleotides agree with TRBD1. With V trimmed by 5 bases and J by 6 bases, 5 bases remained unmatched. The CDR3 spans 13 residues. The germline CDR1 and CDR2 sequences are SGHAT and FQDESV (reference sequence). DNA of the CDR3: TGTGCCAGCAGCCGCGGACAGGGAGCTGAAGCTTTCTTT. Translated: CASSRGQGAEAFF.

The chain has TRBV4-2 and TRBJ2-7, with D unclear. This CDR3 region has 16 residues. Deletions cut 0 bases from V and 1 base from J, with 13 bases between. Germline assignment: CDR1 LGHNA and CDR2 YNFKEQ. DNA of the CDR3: TGTGCCAGCAGCCAAGATTTGAGTAAGAGGTCCTACGAGCAGTACTTC. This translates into CASSQDLSKRSYEQYF.

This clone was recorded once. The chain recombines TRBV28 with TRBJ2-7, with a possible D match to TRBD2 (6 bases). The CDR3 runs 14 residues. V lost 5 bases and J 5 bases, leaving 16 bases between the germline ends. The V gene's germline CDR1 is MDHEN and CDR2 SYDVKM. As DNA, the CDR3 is TGTGCCAGCAGTGCCTACGGGAGTGTCCACGAGCAGTACTTC. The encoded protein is CASSAYGSVHEQYF.